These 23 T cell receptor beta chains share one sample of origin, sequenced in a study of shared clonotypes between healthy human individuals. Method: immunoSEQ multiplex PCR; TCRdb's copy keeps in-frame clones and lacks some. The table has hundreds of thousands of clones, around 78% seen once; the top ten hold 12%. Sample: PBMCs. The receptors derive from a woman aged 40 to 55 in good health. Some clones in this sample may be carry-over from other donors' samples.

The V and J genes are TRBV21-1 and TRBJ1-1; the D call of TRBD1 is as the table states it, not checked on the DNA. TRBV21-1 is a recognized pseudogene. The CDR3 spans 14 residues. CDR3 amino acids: CATRKEKGLAEAFF. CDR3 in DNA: TGTGCCACAAGGAAGGAAAAGGGGTTAGCTGAAGCTTTCTTT.

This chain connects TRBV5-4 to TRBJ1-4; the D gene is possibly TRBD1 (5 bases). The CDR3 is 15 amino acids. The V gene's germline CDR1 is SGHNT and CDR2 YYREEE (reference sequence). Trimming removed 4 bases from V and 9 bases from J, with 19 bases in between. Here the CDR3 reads CASSHSWDSAQKLFF. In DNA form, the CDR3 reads TGTGCCAGCAGCCATTCTTGGGACTCTGCCCAAAAACTGTTTTTT.

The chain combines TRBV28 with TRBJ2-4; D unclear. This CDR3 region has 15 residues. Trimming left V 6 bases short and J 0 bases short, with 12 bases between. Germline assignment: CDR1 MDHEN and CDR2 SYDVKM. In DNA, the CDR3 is TGTGCCAGCAGGAGCGCGGAGTTAGCCAAAAACATTCAGTACTTC. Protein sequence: CASRSAELAKNIQYF.

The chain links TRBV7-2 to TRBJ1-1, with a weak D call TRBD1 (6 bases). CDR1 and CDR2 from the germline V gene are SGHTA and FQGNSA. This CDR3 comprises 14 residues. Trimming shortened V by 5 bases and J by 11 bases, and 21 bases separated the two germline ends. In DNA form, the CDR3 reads TGTGCCAGCAGCCCCGGGACACAGGGTAGTTTGGCTTTCTTT. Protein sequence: CASSPGTQGSLAFF.

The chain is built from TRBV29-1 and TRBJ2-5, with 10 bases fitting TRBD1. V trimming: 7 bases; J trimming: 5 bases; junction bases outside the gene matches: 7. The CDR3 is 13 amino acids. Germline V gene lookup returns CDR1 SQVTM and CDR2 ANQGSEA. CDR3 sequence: CSGATGGTETQYF. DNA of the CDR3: TGCAGCGGCGCGACAGGGGGCACCGAGACCCAGTACTTC.

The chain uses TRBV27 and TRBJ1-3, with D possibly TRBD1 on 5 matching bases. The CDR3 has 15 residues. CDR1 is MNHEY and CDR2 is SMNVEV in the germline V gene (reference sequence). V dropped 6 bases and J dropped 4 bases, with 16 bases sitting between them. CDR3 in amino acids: CASSLGGFPGNTIYF. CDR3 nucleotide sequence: TGTGCCAGCAGCCTGGGGGGGTTTCCCGGAAACACCATATATTTT.

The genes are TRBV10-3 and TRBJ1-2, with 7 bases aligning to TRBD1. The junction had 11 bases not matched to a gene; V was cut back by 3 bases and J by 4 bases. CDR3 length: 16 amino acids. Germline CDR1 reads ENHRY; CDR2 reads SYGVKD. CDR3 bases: TGTGCCATCAGTGACCTCGCCTTGACAGGGCTCTATGGCTACACCTTC. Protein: CAISDLALTGLYGYTF.

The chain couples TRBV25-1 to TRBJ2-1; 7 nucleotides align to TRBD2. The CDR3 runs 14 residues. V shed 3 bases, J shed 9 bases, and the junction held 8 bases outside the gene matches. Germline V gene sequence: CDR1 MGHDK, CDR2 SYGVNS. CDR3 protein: CASSEGGRAREQFF. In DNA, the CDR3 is TGTGCCAGCAGTGAGGGGGGGAGGGCCCGTGAGCAGTTCTTC. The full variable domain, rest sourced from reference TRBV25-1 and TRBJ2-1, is EADIYQTPRYLVIGTGKKITLECSQTMGHDKMYWYQQDPGMELHLIHYSYGVNSTEKGDLSSESTVSRIRTEHFPLTLESARPSHTSQYLCASSEGGRAREQFFGPGTRLTVL.

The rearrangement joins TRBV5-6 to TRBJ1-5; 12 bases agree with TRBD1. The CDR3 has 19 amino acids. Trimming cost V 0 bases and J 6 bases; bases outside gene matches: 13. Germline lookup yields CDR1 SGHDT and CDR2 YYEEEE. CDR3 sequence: CASSLAGTGGEGWFQPQHF. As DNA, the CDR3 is TGTGCCAGCAGCTTGGCCGGGACAGGGGGCGAAGGTTGGTTTCAGCCCCAGCATTTT.

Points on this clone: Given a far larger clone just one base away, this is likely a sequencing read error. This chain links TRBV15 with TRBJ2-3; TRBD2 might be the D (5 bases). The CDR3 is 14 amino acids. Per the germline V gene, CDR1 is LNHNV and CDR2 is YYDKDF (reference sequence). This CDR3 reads CAASRETSWDTQYF. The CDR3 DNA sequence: TGTGCCGCCAGCAGAGAAACTAGTTGGGATACGCAGTATTTT.

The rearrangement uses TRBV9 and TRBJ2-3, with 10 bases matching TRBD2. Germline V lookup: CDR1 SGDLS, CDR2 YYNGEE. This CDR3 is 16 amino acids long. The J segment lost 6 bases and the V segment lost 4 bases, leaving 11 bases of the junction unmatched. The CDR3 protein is CASSPSAGGPSDTQYF. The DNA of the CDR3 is TGTGCCAGCAGCCCATCAGCGGGAGGGCCCTCTGATACGCAGTATTTT.

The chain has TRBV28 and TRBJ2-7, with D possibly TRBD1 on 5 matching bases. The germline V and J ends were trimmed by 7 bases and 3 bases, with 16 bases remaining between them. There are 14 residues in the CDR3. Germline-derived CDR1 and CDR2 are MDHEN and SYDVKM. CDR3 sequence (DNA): TGTGCCAGCATAAAGTCGTGGGGCCGCTACGAGCAGTACTTC. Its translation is CASIKSWGRYEQYF.

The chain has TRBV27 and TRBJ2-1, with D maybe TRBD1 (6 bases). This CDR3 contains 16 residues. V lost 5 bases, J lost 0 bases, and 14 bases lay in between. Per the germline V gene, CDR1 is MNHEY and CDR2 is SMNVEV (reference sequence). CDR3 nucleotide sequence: TGTGCCAGCAGTCCACGGGACACCAGCTCCTACAATGAGCAGTTCTTC. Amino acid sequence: CASSPRDTSSYNEQFF.

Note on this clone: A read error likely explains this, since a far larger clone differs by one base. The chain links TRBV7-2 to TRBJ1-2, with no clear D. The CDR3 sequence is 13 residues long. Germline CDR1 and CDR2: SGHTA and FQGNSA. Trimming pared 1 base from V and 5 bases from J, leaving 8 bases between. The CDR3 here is CASSLDGEYGYTF. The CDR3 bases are TGTGCCAGCAGCTTAGACGGAGAGTATGGCTACACCTTC.

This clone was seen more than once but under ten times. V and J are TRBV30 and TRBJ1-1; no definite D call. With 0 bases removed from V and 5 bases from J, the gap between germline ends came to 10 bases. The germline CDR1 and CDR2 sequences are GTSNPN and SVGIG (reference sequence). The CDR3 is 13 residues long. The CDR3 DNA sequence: TGTGCCTGGAGTGTTTGGGCGCGGACTGAAGCTTTCTTT. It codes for CAWSVWARTEAFF.

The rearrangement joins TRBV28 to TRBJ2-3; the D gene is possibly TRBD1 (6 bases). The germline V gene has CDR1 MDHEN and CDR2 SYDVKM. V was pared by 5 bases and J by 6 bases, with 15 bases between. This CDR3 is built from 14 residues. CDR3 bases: TGTGCCAGCAGTCCCCCCGGACAGACGGATACGCAGTATTTT. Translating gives CASSPPGQTDTQYF.

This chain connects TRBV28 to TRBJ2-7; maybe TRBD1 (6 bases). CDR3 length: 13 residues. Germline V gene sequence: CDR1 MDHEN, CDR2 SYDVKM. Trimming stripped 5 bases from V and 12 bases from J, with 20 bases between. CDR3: CASSITGPKNGYF. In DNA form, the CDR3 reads TGTGCCAGCAGTATCACAGGGCCCAAGAATGGGTACTTC.

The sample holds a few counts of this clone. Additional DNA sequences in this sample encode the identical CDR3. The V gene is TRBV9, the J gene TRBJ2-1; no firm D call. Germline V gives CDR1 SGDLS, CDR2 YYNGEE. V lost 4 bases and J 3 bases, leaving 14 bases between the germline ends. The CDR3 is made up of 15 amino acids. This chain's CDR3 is CASSPTVSSYNEQFF. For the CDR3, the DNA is TGTGCCAGCAGCCCTACGGTCAGCAGCTACAATGAGCAGTTCTTC.

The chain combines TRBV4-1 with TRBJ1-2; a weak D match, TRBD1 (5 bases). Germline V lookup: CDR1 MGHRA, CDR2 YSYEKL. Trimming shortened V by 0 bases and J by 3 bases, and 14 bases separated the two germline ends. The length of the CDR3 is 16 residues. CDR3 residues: CASSQELLGPDYGYTF. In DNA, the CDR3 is TGCGCCAGCAGCCAAGAGTTACTGGGGCCTGACTATGGCTACACCTTC.

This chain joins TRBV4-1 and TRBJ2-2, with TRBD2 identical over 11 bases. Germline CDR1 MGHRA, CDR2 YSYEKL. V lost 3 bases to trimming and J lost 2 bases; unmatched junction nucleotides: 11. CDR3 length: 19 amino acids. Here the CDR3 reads CASSQNLFGLAGNTGELFF. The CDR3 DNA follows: TGCGCCAGCAGCCAGAACTTATTTGGACTAGCGGGTAACACCGGGGAGCTGTTTTTT.

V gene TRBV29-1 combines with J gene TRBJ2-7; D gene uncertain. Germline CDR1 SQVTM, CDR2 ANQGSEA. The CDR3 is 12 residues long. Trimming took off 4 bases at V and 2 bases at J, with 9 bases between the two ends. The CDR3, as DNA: TGCAGCGTTGGGCAGGATACCTACGAGCAGTACTTC. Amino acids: CSVGQDTYEQYF.

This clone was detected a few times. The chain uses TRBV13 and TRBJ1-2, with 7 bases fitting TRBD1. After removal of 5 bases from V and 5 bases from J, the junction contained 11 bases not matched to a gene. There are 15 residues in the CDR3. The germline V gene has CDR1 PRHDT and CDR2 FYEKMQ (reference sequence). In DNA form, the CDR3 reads TGTGCCAGCAGCCAAGACAGGGCCTCGTTTTATGGCTACACCTTC. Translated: CASSQDRASFYGYTF. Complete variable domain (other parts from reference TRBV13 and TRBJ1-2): AAGVIQSPRHLIKEKRETATLKCYPIPRHDTVYWYQQGPGQDPQFLISFYEKMQSDKGSIPDRFSAQQFSDYHSELNMSSLELGDSALYFCASSQDRASFYGYTFGSGTRLTVV.

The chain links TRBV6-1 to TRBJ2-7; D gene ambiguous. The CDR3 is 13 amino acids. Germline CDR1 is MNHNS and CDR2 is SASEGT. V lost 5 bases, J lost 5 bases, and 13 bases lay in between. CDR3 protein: CASSYLIRDEQYF. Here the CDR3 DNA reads TGTGCCAGCAGTTATCTTATCCGGGACGAGCAGTACTTC.